This TCR beta chain emerged from a study of CD8 T cells in ankylosing spondylitis (dated by TCRdb to 2016 to 2017). General notes on the study: The study profiled T cell receptor beta repertoires in healthy donors and ankylosing spondylitis patients to find disease-linked TCR variants. In total, the full study cohort was made up of roughly 110 healthy donors and 25 to 30 ankylosing spondylitis patients. Peripheral blood samples were taken, and synovial fluid was additionally collected from ankylosing spondylitis patients. The full study reports these points: The disease-linked clones were reported as significantly enriched in matched synovial fluid samples from ankylosing spondylitis patients. Some motif variants were previously reported in synovial fluid and blood of reactive arthritis patients, suggesting common disease-initiation mechanisms. Blood from ankylosing spondylitis patients appeared to be characterized by a TCR beta motif composed of several highly homologous amino acid variants. A CD8+ phenotype was shown by the disease-linked clones, which were found at relatively low frequencies in peripheral blood.

The junction shows trimming of 2 bases on V and 8 bases on J, plus 7 bases between the germline ends. From its cysteine to its phenylalanine, the CDR3 spans 12 amino acids. Only CDR3 DNA remains: 36 bases, in frame from the first base. From a lookup of the germline V gene, CDR1 and CDR2 are MGHRA and YSYEKL. Sequenced on an Illumina HiSeq 2500. Quantitative 5'-RACE with molecular barcodes was used to prepare TCR beta libraries. In the paper's pipeline: A new computational method, built on a probabilistic model of VDJ rearrangement, was used to identify disease-linked TCR variants. The raw public data were reprocessed by TCRdb itself: fastp quality trimming at Q25, MiXCR clonotype calling, in-frame beta chains only. For every CDR3 protein sequence, its rows merge into one entry that carries the most common genes and DNA. The V and J calls were determined by TCRdb, not by the authors. The sample table shows roughly 350,000 distinct CDR3 sequences, and 7% to 9% are seen once. The ten largest clones take up approximately 14% of the sample.

Notes on this clonotype: What antigen it recognizes has not been identified. Nothing much larger sits one base from this clone, and base qualities are not available.

The rearrangement combines TRBV4-1 with TRBJ2-1; no D gene can be assigned with confidence. Input material: blood, either unsorted or a sorted T cell fraction (not recorded which). The origin of this receptor is a male donor with ankylosing spondylitis. The DNA sequence is given as TGCGCCAGCAGCCAATCGGGCCATGAGCAGTTCTTC. This codes for CASSQSGHEQFF.